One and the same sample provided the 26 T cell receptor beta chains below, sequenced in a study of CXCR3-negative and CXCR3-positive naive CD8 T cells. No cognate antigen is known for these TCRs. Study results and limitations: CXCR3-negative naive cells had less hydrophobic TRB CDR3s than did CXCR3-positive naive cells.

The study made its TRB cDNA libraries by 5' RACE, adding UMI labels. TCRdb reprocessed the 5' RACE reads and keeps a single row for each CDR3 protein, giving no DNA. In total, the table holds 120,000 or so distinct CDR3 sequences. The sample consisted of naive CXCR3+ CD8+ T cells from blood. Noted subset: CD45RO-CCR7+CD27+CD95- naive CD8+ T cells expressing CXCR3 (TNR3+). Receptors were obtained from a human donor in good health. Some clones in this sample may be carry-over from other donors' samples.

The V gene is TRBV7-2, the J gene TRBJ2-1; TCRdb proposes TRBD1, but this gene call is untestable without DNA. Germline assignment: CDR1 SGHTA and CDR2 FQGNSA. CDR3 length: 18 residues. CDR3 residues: CASSLVWATGDYYNEQFF.

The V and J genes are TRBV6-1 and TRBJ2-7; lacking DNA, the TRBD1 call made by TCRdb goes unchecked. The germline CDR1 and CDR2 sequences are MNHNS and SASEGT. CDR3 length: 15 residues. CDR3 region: CASRKGQGPGYEQYF.

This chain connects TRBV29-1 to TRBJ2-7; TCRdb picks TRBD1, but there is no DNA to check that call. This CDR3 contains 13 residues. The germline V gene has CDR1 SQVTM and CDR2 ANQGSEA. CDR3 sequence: CSALDAGQGEQYF.

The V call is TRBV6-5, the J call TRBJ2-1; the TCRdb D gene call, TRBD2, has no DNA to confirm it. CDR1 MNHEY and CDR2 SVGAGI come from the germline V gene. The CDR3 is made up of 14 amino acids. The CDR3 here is CASSYLAGVEEQFF.

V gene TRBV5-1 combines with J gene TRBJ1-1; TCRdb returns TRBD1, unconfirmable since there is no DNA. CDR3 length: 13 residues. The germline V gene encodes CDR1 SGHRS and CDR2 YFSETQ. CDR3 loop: CASRLEGGTEAFF.

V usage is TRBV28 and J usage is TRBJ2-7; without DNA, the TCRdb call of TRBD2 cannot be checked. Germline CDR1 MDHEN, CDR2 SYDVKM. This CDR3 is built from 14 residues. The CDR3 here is CASNGNSLSYEQYF.

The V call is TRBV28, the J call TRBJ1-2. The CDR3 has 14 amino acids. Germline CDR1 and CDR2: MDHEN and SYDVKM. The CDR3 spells CASSSRRRAYGYTF.

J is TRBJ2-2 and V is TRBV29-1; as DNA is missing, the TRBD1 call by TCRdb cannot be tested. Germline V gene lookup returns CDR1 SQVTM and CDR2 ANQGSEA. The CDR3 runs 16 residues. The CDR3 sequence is CSATGVLVTNTGELFF.

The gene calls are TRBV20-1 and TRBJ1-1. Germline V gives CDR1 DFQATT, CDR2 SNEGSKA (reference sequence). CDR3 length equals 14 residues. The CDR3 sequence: CSAETNGLIIGAFF.

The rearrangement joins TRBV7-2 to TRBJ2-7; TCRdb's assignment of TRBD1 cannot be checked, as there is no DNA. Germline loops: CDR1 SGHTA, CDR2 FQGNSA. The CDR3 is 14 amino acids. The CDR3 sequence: CASSLVLDSYEQYF.

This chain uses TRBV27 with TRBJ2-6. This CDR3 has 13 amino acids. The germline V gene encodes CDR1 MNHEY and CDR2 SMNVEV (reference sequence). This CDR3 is CASSSSGANVLTF.

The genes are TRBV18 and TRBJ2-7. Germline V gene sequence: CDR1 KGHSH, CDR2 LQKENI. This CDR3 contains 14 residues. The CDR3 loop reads CASSPEHHSYEQYF.

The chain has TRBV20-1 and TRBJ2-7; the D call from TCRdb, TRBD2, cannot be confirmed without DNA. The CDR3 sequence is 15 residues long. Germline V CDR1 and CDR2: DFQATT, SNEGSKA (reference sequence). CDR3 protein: CSAAGGDWDSYEQYF.

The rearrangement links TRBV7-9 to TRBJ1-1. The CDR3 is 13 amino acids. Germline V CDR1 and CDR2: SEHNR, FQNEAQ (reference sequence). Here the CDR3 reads CASSLERNTEAFF.

The CDR3 sequence is CASSTNFLGQGVDTGELFF. This chain links TRBV7-9 with TRBJ2-2; TCRdb returns TRBD1, unconfirmable since there is no DNA. Germline values: CDR1 SEHNR, CDR2 FQNEAQ (reference sequence). The CDR3 totals 19 residues.

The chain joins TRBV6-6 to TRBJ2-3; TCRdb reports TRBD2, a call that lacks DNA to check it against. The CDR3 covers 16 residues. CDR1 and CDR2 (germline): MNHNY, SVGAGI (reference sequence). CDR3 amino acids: CASSYEEGLGTDTQYF.

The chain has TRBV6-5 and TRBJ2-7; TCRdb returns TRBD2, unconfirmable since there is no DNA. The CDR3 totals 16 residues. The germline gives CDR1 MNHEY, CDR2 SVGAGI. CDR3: CASSYSRLGGTYEQYF.

This chain's CDR3 is CASSLERLQETQYF. The chain links TRBV7-9 to TRBJ2-5. Germline loops: CDR1 SEHNR, CDR2 FQNEAQ (reference sequence). The CDR3 runs to 14 residues.

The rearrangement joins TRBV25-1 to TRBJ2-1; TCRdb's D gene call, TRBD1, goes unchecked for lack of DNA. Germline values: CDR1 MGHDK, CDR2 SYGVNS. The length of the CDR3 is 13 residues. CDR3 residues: CASSEQEGVEQFF.

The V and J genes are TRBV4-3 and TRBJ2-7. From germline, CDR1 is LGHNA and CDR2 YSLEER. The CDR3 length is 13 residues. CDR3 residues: CASSQVQGAGQYF.

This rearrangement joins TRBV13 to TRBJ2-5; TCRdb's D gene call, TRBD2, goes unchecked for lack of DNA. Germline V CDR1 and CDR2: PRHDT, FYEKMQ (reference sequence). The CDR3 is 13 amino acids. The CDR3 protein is CASSLARAGTQYF.

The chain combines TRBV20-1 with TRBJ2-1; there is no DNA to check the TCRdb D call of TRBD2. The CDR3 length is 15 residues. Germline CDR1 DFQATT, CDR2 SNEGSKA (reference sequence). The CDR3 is CSARERTSSYNEQFF.

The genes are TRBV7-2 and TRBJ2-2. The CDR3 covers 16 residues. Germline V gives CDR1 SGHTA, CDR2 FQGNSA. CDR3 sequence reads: CASSLEVGYNTGELLF.

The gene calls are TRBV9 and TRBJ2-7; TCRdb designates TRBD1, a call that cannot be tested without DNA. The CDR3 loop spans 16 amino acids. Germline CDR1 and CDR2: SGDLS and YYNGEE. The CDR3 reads CASSVVQGARRYEQYF.

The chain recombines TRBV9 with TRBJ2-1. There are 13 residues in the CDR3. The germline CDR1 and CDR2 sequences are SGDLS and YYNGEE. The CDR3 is CASSVVGYNEQFF.

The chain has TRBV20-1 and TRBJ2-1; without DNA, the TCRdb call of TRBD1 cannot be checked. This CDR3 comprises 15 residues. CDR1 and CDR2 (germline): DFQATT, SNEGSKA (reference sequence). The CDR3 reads CSARDLAGVYNEQFF.